This passage covers 18 T cell receptor beta chains from one sample sequenced in a study of regulatory T cells in long-lasting Graves disease. The time point here: persistent/refractory GD, antithyroid drugs over 5 years with positive TRAb. The authors made the TCR library using RNA they extracted from PBMCs. Building of the TCR beta libraries involved iRepertoire HTBI primers and Arm-PCR of CDR3 regions. Each CDR3 protein gets one entry after TCRdb re-called the multiplex PCR reads with MiXCR. Counted here are fewer than 600,000 distinct CDR3 sequences, under 25% occurring once; the ten biggest clones make up 10% to 15%. The specimen comprised peripheral blood mononuclear cells (PBMCs), sampled when the disease was refractory, from a patient treated with antithyroid drugs. These receptors came from a female donor with Graves disease.

This clonotype was observed at least ten times. Here the CDR3 DNA reads TGTGCCAGCGGGAGCTCTGGGGCCAACGTCCTGACTTTC. Residues: CASGSSGANVLTF. This rearrangement joins TRBV28 to TRBJ2-6, with D perhaps matching TRBD2 (5 bases). The CDR3 spans 13 residues. Germline V gives CDR1 MDHEN, CDR2 SYDVKM. Between the trimmed V and J ends, which lost 8 bases and 0 bases, there was a span of 5 bases.

This clonotype was counted many times. The chain employs TRBV28 and TRBJ1-5; 9 bases fit TRBD1. The V gene's germline CDR1 is MDHEN and CDR2 SYDVKM. The CDR3 runs 16 residues. Trimming at V came to 5 bases and at J to 2 bases, leaving 7 bases not matched to a gene. Here the CDR3 reads CASSPGTGRGNQPQHF. CDR3 DNA sequence: TGTGCCAGCAGTCCGGGGACAGGGAGGGGCAATCAGCCCCAGCATTTT. The variable domain in full, with the rest retrieved from reference TRBV28 and TRBJ1-5, is DVKVTQSSRYLVKRTGEKVFLECVQDMDHENMFWYRQDPGLGLRLIYFSYDVKMKEKGDIPEGYSVSREKKERFSLILESASTNQTSMYLCASSPGTGRGNQPQHFGDGTRLSIL.

This clonotype was counted between two and nine times. The chain joins TRBV30 to TRBJ1-1, with D uncertain. CDR3 size: 13 residues. The V end lost 2 bases, the J end lost 0 bases, and 7 bases lay between the germline ends. The germline V gene encodes CDR1 GTSNPN and CDR2 SVGIG (reference sequence). CDR3 DNA sequence: TGTGCCTGGAGTTGGCACCTGAACACTGAAGCTTTCTTT. It encodes CAWSWHLNTEAFF.

This clonotype was counted at least ten times. The chain uses TRBV27 and TRBJ2-5; the D gene is possibly TRBD2 (6 bases). Trimming stripped 6 bases from V and 0 bases from J, with 8 bases between. Germline assignment: CDR1 MNHEY and CDR2 SMNVEV (reference sequence). The CDR3 loop spans 13 amino acids. The DNA of the CDR3 is TGTGCCAGCAGGGGAGGTAACCAAGAGACCCAGTACTTC. Its translation: CASRGGNQETQYF.

This clonotype was seen at least ten times. CDR3 DNA sequence: TGTGCCAGCGCTAGCGGACGGATGGGAGAGACCCAGTACTTC. Its protein product is CASASGRMGETQYF. This rearrangement joins TRBV19 to TRBJ2-5, with 7 positions matching TRBD2. CDR3 length equals 14 residues. Germline CDR1 and CDR2: LNHDA and SQIVND (reference sequence). V was clipped by 9 bases and J by 4 bases; unmatched bases: 11. The full variable domain, completed using reference TRBV19 and TRBJ2-5, is DGGITQSPKYLFRKEGQNVTLSCEQNLNHDAMYWYRQDPGQGLRLIYYSQIVNDFQKGDIAEGYSVSREKKESFPLTVTSAQKNPTAFYLCASASGRMGETQYFGPGTRLLVL.

This clonotype was counted ten times or more. The V gene is TRBV28, the J gene TRBJ1-1; the D gene is possibly TRBD1 (5 bases). V dropped 3 bases and J dropped 0 bases, with 11 bases sitting between them. CDR3 length: 15 residues. Per the germline V gene, CDR1 is MDHEN and CDR2 is SYDVKM. The CDR3, as DNA: TGTGCCAGCAGTTTCCCCGACAGATTGAACACTGAAGCTTTCTTT. Translation: CASSFPDRLNTEAFF.

The chain employs TRBV7-2 and TRBJ1-4; a weak D match, TRBD1 (5 bases). The CDR3 extends over 18 amino acids. V was shortened by 8 bases and J by 5 bases, with 27 bases between the two germline ends. Looked up from germline, CDR1 is SGHTA and CDR2 is FQGNSA. Written as DNA, the CDR3 is TGTGCCAGCCGATCCCAGACGGTTCAGGGCTATTTAAATGAAAAACTGTTTTTT. It specifies CASRSQTVQGYLNEKLFF.

This clonotype was recorded many times. J is TRBJ2-5 and V is TRBV6-6, with D maybe TRBD1 (5 bases). Germline CDR1 is MNHNY and CDR2 is SVGAGI (reference sequence). The CDR3 sequence is 14 residues long. The V gene lost 0 bases and the J gene lost 3 bases, with 8 bases spanning the gap. The chain's CDR3 is CASSYSGREETQYF. DNA for the CDR3: TGTGCCAGCAGTTACTCGGGCAGGGAAGAGACCCAGTACTTC.

This clonotype showed up many times. The V and J genes are TRBV6-5 and TRBJ1-5; no clear D gene. V was trimmed by 0 bases and J by 0 bases, leaving 6 bases between them. The V gene's germline CDR1 is MNHEY and CDR2 SVGAGI. The CDR3 has 15 residues. This chain's CDR3 is CASSYSMNSNQPQHF. The CDR3 DNA is TGTGCCAGCAGTTACTCGATGAATAGCAATCAGCCCCAGCATTTT.

This chain uses TRBV7-6 with TRBJ1-6, with 11 bases fitting TRBD1. Germline V CDR1 and CDR2: SGHVS, FNYEAQ. V trimming: 5 bases; J trimming: 7 bases; junction bases outside the gene matches: 16. CDR3 length: 19 amino acids. The CDR3 spells CASSPIPSDRGLRNSPLHF. In DNA form, the CDR3 reads TGTGCCAGCAGCCCCATTCCCTCGGACAGGGGGCTAAGGAATTCACCCCTCCACTTT.

The chain has TRBV11-1 and TRBJ2-7; TRBD1 aligns across 10 bases. Trimming cost V 4 bases and J 1 base; bases outside gene matches: 4. Germline lookup yields CDR1 SGHAT and CDR2 FQDESV (reference sequence). This CDR3 region has 15 residues. The CDR3 spells CASSSGTGVSYEQYF. The CDR3 nucleotides are TGTGCCAGCAGCTCCGGGACAGGGGTTTCCTACGAGCAGTACTTC.

This clonotype showed up just a few times. V is TRBV7-8 and J is TRBJ2-3; no reliable D call. The CDR3 is made up of 12 amino acids. CDR1 and CDR2 from the germline V gene are SGHVS and FQNEAQ. V lost 4 bases, J lost 6 bases, and 8 bases lay in between. In nucleotides, the CDR3 is TGTGCCAGCAGCTCCGTGGGTGATACGCAGTATTTT. Its translation is CASSSVGDTQYF.

This chain connects TRBV4-1 to TRBJ1-6; a weak D match, TRBD1 (5 bases). Germline CDR1 MGHRA, CDR2 YSYEKL. The CDR3 runs to 14 residues. Trimming pared 1 base from V and 8 bases from J, leaving 9 bases between. The CDR3: CASSQAGSDSPLHF. CDR3 DNA: TGCGCCAGCAGCCAAGCAGGGAGCGATTCACCCCTCCACTTT.

This clonotype occurred many times. V is TRBV20-1 and J is TRBJ1-6; TRBD1 might be the D (5 bases). This CDR3 spans 16 amino acids. The germline V gene encodes CDR1 DFQATT and CDR2 SNEGSKA (reference sequence). Trimming left V 0 bases short and J 7 bases short, with 16 bases between. CDR3 in DNA: TGCAGTGCTAGAGACCCACCGGGACTCGACAATTCACCCCTCCACTTT. As protein: CSARDPPGLDNSPLHF.

This clonotype has at least ten counts. The chain couples TRBV11-3 to TRBJ1-4; D is unresolved. CDR1 is SGHNT, CDR2 YENEEA, per germline. The CDR3 has 14 residues. The V and J ends lost 3 bases and 5 bases respectively, with 10 bases between them. The chain's CDR3 is CASSLGWGNEKLFF. CDR3 in DNA: TGTGCCAGCAGCTTGGGCTGGGGAAATGAAAAACTGTTTTTT. The full variable domain, its missing parts supplied by reference TRBV11-3 and TRBJ1-4, is EAGVVQSPRYKIIEKKQPVAFWCNPISGHNTLYWYLQNLGQGPELLIRYENEEAVDDSQLPKDRFSAERLKGVDSTLKIQPAELGDSAVYLCASSLGWGNEKLFFGSGTQLSVL.

This clonotype came up many times. The chain couples TRBV6-1 to TRBJ2-7, with 7 nucleotides matching TRBD1. Germline-derived CDR1 and CDR2 are MNHNS and SASEGT. This CDR3 has 14 amino acids. The junction had 10 bases not matched to a gene; V was cut back by 6 bases and J by 5 bases. The CDR3 spells CASSQAQGVDEQYF. CDR3 DNA: TGTGCCAGCAGCCAGGCGCAGGGGGTCGACGAGCAGTACTTC.

The chain carries TRBV9 and TRBJ1-6, with D possibly TRBD1 on 5 matching bases. CDR1 is SGDLS and CDR2 is YYNGEE in the germline V gene. The CDR3 loop spans 15 amino acids. Between the trimmed V and J ends, which lost 4 bases and 6 bases, there was a span of 14 bases. The CDR3 nucleotides are TGTGCCAGCAGCACAGGTAACAGTGGTAATTCACCCCTCCACTTT. Amino acids: CASSTGNSGNSPLHF.

The sample holds many counts of this clonotype. The rearrangement uses TRBV7-2 and TRBJ2-2; no clear D gene. Per the germline V gene, CDR1 is SGHTA and CDR2 is FQGNSA. CDR3 size: 11 residues. Trimming shortened V by 9 bases and J by 3 bases, and 5 bases separated the two germline ends. CDR3 region: CARSHTGELFF. In nucleotides, the CDR3 is TGTGCCAGGAGCCACACCGGGGAGCTGTTTTTT.